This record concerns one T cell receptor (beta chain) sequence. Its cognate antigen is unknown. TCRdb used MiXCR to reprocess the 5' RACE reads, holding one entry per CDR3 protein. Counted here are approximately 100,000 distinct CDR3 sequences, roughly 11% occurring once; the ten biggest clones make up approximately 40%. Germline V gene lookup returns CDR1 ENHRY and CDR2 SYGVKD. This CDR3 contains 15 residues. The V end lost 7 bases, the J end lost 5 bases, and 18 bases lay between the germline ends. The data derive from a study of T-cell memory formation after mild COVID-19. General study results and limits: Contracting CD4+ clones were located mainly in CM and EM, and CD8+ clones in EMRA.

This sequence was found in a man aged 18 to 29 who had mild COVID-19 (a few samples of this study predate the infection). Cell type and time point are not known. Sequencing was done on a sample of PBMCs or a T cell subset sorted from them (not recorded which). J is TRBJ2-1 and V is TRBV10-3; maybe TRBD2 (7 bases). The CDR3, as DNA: TGTGCCATCACTCAAACCGGGGGGCCCAACAATGAGCAGTTCTTC. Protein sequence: CAITQTGGPNNEQFF.